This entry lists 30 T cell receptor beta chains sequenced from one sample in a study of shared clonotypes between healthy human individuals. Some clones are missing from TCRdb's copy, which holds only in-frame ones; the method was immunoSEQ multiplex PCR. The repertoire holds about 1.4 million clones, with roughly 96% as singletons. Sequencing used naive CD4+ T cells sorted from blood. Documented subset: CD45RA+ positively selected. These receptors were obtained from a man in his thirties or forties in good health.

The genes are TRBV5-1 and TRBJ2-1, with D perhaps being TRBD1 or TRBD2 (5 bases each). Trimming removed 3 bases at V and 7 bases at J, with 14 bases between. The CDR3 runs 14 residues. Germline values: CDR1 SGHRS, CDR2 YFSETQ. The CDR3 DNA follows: TGCGCCAGCAGCTCTACAAGGGACGGGAATGAGCAGTTCTTC. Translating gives CASSSTRDGNEQFF.

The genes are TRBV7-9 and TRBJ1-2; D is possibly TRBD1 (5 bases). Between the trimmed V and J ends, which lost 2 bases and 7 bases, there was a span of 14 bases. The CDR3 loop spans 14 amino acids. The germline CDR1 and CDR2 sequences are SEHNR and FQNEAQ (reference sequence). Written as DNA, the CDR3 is TGTGCCAGCAGCTTAACGAGGGACGCTCTTGGCTACACCTTC. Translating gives CASSLTRDALGYTF. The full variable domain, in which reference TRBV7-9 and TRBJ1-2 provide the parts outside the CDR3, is DTGVSQNPRHKITKRGQNVTFRCDPISEHNRLYWYRQTLGQGPEFLTYFQNEAQLEKSRLLSDRFSAERPKGSFSTLEIQRTEQGDSAMYLCASSLTRDALGYTFGSGTRLTVV.

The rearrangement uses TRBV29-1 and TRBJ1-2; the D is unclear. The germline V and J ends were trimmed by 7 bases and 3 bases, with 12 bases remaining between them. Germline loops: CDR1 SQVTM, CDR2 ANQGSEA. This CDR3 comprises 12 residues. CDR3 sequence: CSAGGHDYGYTF. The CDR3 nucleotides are TGCAGCGCCGGAGGGCATGACTATGGCTACACCTTC.

As DNA, the CDR3 is TGTGCCAGCAGCTTAGCTCTCGGCGGGTGGAATGAGCAGTTCTTC. Residues: CASSLALGGWNEQFF. The chain uses TRBV7-7 and TRBJ2-1, with D tentatively TRBD2 (5 bases). Trimming stripped 0 bases from V and 7 bases from J, with 13 bases between. The germline V gene encodes CDR1 SSHAT and CDR2 FNYEAQ (reference sequence). The length of the CDR3 is 15 residues.

The CDR3 DNA reads as TGTGCCAGCAGTTACTCGGGGTTCGAAACCTACGAGCAGTACTTC. Amino acids: CASSYSGFETYEQYF. The chain is built from TRBV6-5 and TRBJ2-7; no firm D call. The germline CDR1 and CDR2 sequences are MNHEY and SVGAGI. Between the trimmed V and J ends, which lost 0 bases and 2 bases, there was a span of 11 bases. The CDR3 sequence is 15 residues long.

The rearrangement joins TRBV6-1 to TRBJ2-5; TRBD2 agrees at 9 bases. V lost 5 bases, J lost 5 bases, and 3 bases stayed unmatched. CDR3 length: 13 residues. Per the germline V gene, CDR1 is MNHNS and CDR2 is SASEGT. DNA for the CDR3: TGTGCCAGCAGTCGTAGCGGGAGTGAGACCCAGTACTTC. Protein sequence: CASSRSGSETQYF.

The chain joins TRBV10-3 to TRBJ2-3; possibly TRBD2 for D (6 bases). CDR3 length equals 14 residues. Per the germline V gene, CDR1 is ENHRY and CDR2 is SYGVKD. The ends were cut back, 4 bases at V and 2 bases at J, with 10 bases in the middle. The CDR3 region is CAISVQRATDTQYF. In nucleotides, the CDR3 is TGTGCCATCAGTGTACAGCGGGCCACAGATACGCAGTATTTT.

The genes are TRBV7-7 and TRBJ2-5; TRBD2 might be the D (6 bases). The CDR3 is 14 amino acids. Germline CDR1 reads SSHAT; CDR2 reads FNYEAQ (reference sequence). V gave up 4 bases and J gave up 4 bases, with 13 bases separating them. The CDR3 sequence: CASSSTTSPETQYF. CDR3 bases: TGTGCCAGCAGCTCCACAACTAGCCCAGAGACCCAGTACTTC.

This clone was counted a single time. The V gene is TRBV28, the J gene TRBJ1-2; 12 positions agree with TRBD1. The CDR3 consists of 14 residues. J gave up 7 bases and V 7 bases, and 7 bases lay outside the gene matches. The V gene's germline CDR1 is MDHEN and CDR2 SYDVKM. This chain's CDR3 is CASISGTGGVGYTF. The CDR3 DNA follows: TGTGCCAGCATCTCCGGGACAGGGGGCGTTGGCTACACCTTC.

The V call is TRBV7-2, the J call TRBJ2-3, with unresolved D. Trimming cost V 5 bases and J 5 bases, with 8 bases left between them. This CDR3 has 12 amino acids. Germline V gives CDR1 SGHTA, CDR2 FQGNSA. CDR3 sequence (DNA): TGTGCCAGCAGCCCAGGTGGAGATACGCAGTATTTT. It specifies CASSPGGDTQYF.

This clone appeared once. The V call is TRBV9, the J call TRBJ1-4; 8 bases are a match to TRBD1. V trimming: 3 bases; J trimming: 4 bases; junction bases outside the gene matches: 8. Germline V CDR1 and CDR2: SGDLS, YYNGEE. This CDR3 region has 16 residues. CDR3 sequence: CASSADSGGRNEKLFF. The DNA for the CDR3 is TGTGCCAGCAGCGCCGACTCAGGGGGCCGTAATGAAAAACTGTTTTTT.

Written as DNA, the CDR3 is TGTGCCAGCAGCTCCTATACGGAGCAGTACTTC. Translating gives CASSSYTEQYF. The V gene is TRBV14, the J gene TRBJ2-7, with D hard to call. This CDR3 contains 11 residues. Between the trimmed V and J ends, which lost 5 bases and 7 bases, there was a span of 9 bases. Germline V gives CDR1 SGHDN, CDR2 FVKESK.

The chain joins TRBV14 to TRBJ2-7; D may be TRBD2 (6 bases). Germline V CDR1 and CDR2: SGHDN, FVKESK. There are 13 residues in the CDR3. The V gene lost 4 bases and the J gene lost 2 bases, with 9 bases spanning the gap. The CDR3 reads CASSRLDPYEQYF. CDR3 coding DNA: TGTGCCAGCAGCCGACTAGATCCCTACGAGCAGTACTTC.

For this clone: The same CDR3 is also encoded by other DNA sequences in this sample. CDR3 bases: TGTGCCAGTAGTATCCTGGGCTCCGGAAACACCATATATTTT. The encoded protein is CASSILGSGNTIYF. The chain joins TRBV19 to TRBJ1-3; no firm D call. Per germline, CDR1 LNHDA and CDR2 SQIVND (reference sequence). The CDR3 loop spans 14 amino acids. The ends were cut back, 3 bases at V and 4 bases at J, with 10 bases in the middle.

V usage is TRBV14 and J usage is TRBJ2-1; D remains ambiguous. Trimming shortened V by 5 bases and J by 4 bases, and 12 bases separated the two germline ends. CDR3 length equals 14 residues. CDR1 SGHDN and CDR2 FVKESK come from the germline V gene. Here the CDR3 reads CASSGIDLYNEQFF. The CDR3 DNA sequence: TGTGCCAGCAGCGGTATCGACTTATACAATGAGCAGTTCTTC. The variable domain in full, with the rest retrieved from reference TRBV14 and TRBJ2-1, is EAGVTQFPSHSVIEKGQTVTLRCDPISGHDNLYWYRRVMGKEIKFLLHFVKESKQDESGMPNNRFLAERTGGTYSTLKVQPAELEDSGVYFCASSGIDLYNEQFFGPGTRLTVL.

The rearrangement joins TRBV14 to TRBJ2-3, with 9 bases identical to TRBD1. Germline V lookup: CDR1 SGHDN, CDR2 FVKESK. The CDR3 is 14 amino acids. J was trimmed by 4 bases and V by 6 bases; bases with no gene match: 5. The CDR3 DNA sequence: TGTGCCAGCAGGAAACAGGGGGCGCCAGATACGCAGTATTTT. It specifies CASRKQGAPDTQYF.

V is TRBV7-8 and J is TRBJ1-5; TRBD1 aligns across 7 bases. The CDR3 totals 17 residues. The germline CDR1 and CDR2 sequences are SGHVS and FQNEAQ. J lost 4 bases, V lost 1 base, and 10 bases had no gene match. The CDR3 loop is CASSLGATGARNQPQHF. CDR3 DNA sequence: TGTGCCAGCAGCTTAGGGGCCACAGGGGCCAGGAATCAGCCCCAGCATTTT.

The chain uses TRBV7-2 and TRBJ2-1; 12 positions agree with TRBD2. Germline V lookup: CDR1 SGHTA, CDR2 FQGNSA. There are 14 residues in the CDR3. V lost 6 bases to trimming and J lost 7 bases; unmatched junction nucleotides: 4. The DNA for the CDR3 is TGTGCCAGCAGTCGGACTAGCGGGGAGAATGAGCAGTTCTTC. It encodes CASSRTSGENEQFF.

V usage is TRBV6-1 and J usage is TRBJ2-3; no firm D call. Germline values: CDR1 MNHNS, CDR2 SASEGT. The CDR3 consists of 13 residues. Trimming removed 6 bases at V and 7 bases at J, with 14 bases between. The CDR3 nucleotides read TGTGCCAGCAGGGCCGGAATTTCCCATACGCAGTATTTT. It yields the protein CASRAGISHTQYF.

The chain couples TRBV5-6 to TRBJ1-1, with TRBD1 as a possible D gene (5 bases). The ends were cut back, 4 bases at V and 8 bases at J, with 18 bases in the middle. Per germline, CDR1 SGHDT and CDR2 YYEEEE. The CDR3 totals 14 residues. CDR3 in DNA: TGTGCCAGCAGCGGGGGGATTGGTCGAGAGGAAGCTTTCTTT. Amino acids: CASSGGIGREEAFF.

The CDR3: CASSLSSGRVNEQFF. CDR3 nucleotides: TGCGCCAGCAGCTTGTCAAGCGGGAGGGTCAATGAGCAGTTCTTC. The gene calls are TRBV5-1 and TRBJ2-1; 10 nucleotides align to TRBD2. The CDR3 contains 15 residues. Germline lookup yields CDR1 SGHRS and CDR2 YFSETQ. Trimming took 1 base from V and 6 from J; bases not matched to a gene: 4.

This CDR3 is CASTGRWNIQYF. CDR3 DNA: TGTGCCAGCACGGGACGGTGGAACATTCAGTACTTC. J is TRBJ2-4 and V is TRBV9; D is perhaps TRBD1 or TRBD2 (5 bases each). From germline, CDR1 is SGDLS and CDR2 YYNGEE. The CDR3 spans 12 residues. The V and J ends lost 6 bases and 7 bases respectively, with 11 bases between them.

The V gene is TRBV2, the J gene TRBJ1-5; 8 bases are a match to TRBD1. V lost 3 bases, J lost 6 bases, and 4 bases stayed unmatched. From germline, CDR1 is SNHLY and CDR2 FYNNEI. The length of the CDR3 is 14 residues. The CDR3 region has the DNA TGTGCCAGCAGTGACTGGACAGGGACTCAGCCCCAGCATTTT. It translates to CASSDWTGTQPQHF.

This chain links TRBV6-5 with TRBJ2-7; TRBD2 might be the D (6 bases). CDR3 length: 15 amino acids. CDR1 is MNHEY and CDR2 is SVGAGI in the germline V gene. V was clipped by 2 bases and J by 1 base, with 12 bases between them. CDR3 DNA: TGTGCCAGCAGTTACGGGGAGGTTACTTCCTACGAGCAGTACTTC. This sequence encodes CASSYGEVTSYEQYF.

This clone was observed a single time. In DNA, the CDR3 is TGTGCCAGCAGCCAACACCCGGGGACAGGGGCCGTCAATGAGCAGTTCTTC. It is translated as CASSQHPGTGAVNEQFF. The chain couples TRBV7-6 to TRBJ2-1; the match to TRBD1 covers 10 bases. CDR3 size: 17 residues. Germline V CDR1 and CDR2: SGHVS, FNYEAQ. With V trimmed by 5 bases and J by 6 bases, 13 bases remained unmatched.

The chain's CDR3 is CASSYSKTGRGYEQYF. The CDR3 nucleotides are TGTGCCAGCAGTTACTCGAAAACAGGGAGAGGCTACGAGCAGTACTTC. The chain carries TRBV6-5 and TRBJ2-7, with D possibly TRBD1 on 6 matching bases. With 0 bases removed from V and 3 bases from J, the gap between germline ends came to 15 bases. The CDR3 is made up of 16 amino acids. The V gene's germline CDR1 is MNHEY and CDR2 SVGAGI.

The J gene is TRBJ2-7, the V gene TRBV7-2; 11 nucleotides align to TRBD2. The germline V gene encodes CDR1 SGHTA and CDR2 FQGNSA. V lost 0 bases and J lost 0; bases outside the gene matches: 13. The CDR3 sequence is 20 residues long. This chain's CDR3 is CASSLAGTNPGLAASYEQYF. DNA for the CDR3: TGTGCCAGCAGCTTAGCGGGGACAAATCCGGGACTAGCGGCCTCCTACGAGCAGTACTTC.

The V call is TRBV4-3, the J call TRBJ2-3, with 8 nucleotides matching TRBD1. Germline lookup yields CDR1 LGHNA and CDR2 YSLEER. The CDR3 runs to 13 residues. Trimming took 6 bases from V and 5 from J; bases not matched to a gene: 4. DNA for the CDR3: TGCGCCAGCAGGGACAGGGATCTAGATACGCAGTATTTT. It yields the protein CASRDRDLDTQYF.

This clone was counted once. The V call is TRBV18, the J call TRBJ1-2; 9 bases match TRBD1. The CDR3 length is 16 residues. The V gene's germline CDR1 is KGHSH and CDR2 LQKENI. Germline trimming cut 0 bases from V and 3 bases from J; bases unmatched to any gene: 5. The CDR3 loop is CASSPPRDREYYGYTF. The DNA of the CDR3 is TGTGCCAGCTCACCACCCCGGGACAGGGAATACTATGGCTACACCTTC.

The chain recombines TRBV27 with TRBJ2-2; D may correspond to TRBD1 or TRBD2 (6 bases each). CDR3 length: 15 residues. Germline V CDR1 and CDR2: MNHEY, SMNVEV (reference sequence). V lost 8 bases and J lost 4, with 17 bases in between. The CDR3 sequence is CASRTGATLTGELFF. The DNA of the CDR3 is TGTGCCAGCCGAACGGGGGCGACTCTCACCGGGGAGCTGTTTTTT.